The 8 T cell receptor beta chains below all came from one sample that was sequenced in a study of T cells in Graves' hyperthyroidism and ophthalmopathy. RNA transcripts served as the template for amplifying TCR beta CDR3 regions. The HTBI primer set was used in a first-round RT-PCR of the TCR CDR3. TCRdb re-called the multiplex PCR reads through MiXCR, storing one row per CDR3 protein. The sample carries about 570,000 distinct CDR3 sequences, roughly 46% recorded once. Sequencing input: peripheral blood or thyroid tissue (not recorded which). The receptors were gathered from an adult woman with Graves' disease, either hyperthyroidism or ophthalmopathy (not recorded which).

This clonotype turned up a few times. The chain recombines TRBV9 with TRBJ2-6; maybe TRBD1 (5 bases). The CDR3 consists of 17 residues. Trimming left V 7 bases short and J 0 bases short, with 17 bases between. Per germline, CDR1 SGDLS and CDR2 YYNGEE. This CDR3 reads CASSPGHTNSGANVLTF. CDR3 nucleotides: TGTGCCAGCTCACCCGGACACACCAACTCTGGGGCCAACGTCCTGACTTTC.

The count of this clonotype is one. The rearrangement links TRBV7-4 to TRBJ2-7, with 7 bases matching TRBD1. Germline V CDR1 and CDR2: SGHVT, SQSDAQ. V shed 4 bases, J shed 1 base, and the junction held 4 bases outside the gene matches. There are 14 residues in the CDR3. CDR3 loop: CASSWDRRSYEQYF. CDR3 nucleotides: TGTGCCAGCAGCTGGGACAGACGATCCTACGAGCAGTACTTC.

This clonotype was observed at least ten times. The J gene is TRBJ2-7, the V gene TRBV19, with 11 bases that match TRBD2. Trimming took 0 bases from V and 2 from J; bases not matched to a gene: 6. CDR1 is LNHDA, CDR2 SQIVND, per germline (reference sequence). This CDR3 is built from 17 residues. This CDR3 is CASSIDLGTSGTYEQYF. CDR3 DNA sequence: TGTGCCAGTAGTATAGATCTCGGGACTAGCGGTACCTACGAGCAGTACTTC.

V gene TRBV7-9 combines with J gene TRBJ2-7; 7 bases fit TRBD2. V trimming: 3 bases; J trimming: 3 bases; junction bases outside the gene matches: 2. Looked up from germline, CDR1 is SEHNR and CDR2 is FQNEAQ (reference sequence). The length of the CDR3 is 13 residues. CDR3 sequence reads: CASSFRGGYEQYF. CDR3 in DNA: TGTGCCAGCAGCTTTCGCGGGGGCTACGAGCAGTACTTC.

The chain recombines TRBV6-5 with TRBJ1-5, with D possibly being TRBD1 (5 bases). This CDR3 is built from 15 residues. V shed 6 bases and J shed 4 bases, with 16 bases lying between them. Germline V CDR1 and CDR2: MNHEY, SVGAGI. CDR3 in DNA: TGTGCCAGCAGCCTCACAGGAATGAAGAATCAGCCCCAGCATTTT. Translation: CASSLTGMKNQPQHF.

For this clonotype: Lacking the conserved final phenylalanine or tryptophan, this CDR3 likely reflects a read error. For the CDR3, the DNA is TGTGCCAGCAGCTTAAGGGGTGGCGGCACTAACTATGGCTACACCCTC. Residues: CASSLRGGGTNYGYTL. The genes are TRBV7-2 and TRBJ1-2, with TRBD1 as a possible D gene (5 bases). CDR1 is SGHTA and CDR2 is FQGNSA in the germline V gene. CDR3 size: 16 residues. V lost 2 bases to trimming and J lost 0 bases, with 13 bases between them.

At least ten counts were recorded for this clonotype. This chain joins TRBV7-2 and TRBJ2-2; maybe TRBD1 (6 bases). V dropped 2 bases and J dropped 4 bases, with 8 bases sitting between them. This CDR3 spans 14 amino acids. Germline values: CDR1 SGHTA, CDR2 FQGNSA. CDR3 protein: CASSLMDSTGELFF. CDR3 DNA sequence: TGTGCCAGCAGCTTAATGGACAGCACCGGGGAGCTGTTTTTT.

In this sample, this clonotype turned up a few times. An end of the junction does not agree with germline; a read error may underlie this. The rearrangement joins TRBV7-7 to TRBJ2-5; TRBD1 is a possible D gene (6 bases). The CDR3 sequence is 14 residues long. Germline CDR1 reads SSHAT; CDR2 reads FNYEAQ (reference sequence). The CDR3 DNA reads TGTGCTAGCAGCTCCGTGGGGGCCCAAGAGACCCAGTACTTC. The encoded protein is CASSSVGAQETQYF.